These 7 T cell receptor beta chains originate from one sample sequenced in a study of cytomegalovirus exposure and HLA in healthy donors. Amplification used 60 Vbeta primers and 13 Jbeta primers. The data were produced by immunoSEQ multiplex PCR, yet TCRdb's version contains in-frame clones alone and is incomplete. Counted here are roughly 140,000 clones, approximately 80% occurring once; the ten biggest clones make up 4.5% to 6%. The sequencing sample was made of PBMCs. These receptors all stem from a male donor in good health and CMV-seronegative.

The chain carries TRBV7-9 and TRBJ2-5; no clear D. The J call is uncertain, as TRBJ2-7 better fits the DNA end. CDR1 and CDR2 from the germline V gene are SEHNR and FQNEAQ (reference sequence). The CDR3 sequence is 11 residues long. The CDR3 DNA is TGTGCCAGCAGCATGAGCTACGAGCAGTACTTC. Its translation: CASSMSYEQYF.

This clone was detected only once. This chain links TRBV30 with TRBJ2-2, with D possibly matching TRBD1 (6 bases). CDR3 size: 14 residues. Germline CDR1 GTSNPN, CDR2 SVGIG (reference sequence). The ends were cut back, 3 bases at V and 5 bases at J, with 13 bases in the middle. CDR3 nucleotide sequence: TGTGCCTGGAGCCCGGGACATCCGACCGGGGAGCTGTTTTTT. Translated: CAWSPGHPTGELFF.

This clone was seen a handful of times. The V gene is TRBV25-1, the J gene TRBJ2-1; tentatively, D is TRBD1 (6 bases). CDR1 and CDR2 from the germline V gene are MGHDK and SYGVNS. The CDR3 has 15 residues. Trimming removed 4 bases from V and 0 bases from J, with 10 bases in between. CDR3 coding DNA: TGTGCCAGCAGTGGGATAGGGGGCTCCTACAATGAGCAGTTCTTC. Translating it yields CASSGIGGSYNEQFF.

This sequence joins TRBV19 and TRBJ1-2, with no clear D. This CDR3 comprises 12 residues. The V gene's germline CDR1 is LNHDA and CDR2 SQIVND (reference sequence). Trimming stripped 5 bases from V and 10 bases from J, with 14 bases between. The CDR3 spells CASSYVRDAYTF. The CDR3, as DNA: TGTGCCAGTAGTTACGTGAGGGATGCCTACACCTTC. Full variable domain (remainder filled in from reference TRBV19 and TRBJ1-2): DGGITQSPKYLFRKEGQNVTLSCEQNLNHDAMYWYRQDPGQGLRLIYYSQIVNDFQKGDIAEGYSVSREKKESFPLTVTSAQKNPTAFYLCASSYVRDAYTFGSGTRLTVV.

In this sample, this clone turned up a few times. The chain uses TRBV6-5 and TRBJ1-5; no definite D call. Germline CDR1 reads MNHEY; CDR2 reads SVGAGI. This CDR3 comprises 15 residues. Trimming shortened V by 0 bases and J by 1 base, and 7 bases separated the two germline ends. The CDR3 is CASSYSRMSNQPQHF. CDR3 DNA sequence: TGTGCCAGCAGTTACTCGAGGATGAGCAATCAGCCCCAGCATTTT.

The chain is built from TRBV10-2 and TRBJ2-3; TRBD2 agrees at 9 bases. The V and J ends lost 5 bases and 3 bases, in that order; junction bases with no gene match: 6. Germline CDR1 WSHSY, CDR2 SAAADI. The CDR3 covers 15 residues. CDR3: CASSRGGGPTDTQYF. In DNA, the CDR3 is TGCGCCAGCAGTCGCGGGGGGGGGCCTACAGATACGCAGTATTTT.

The CDR3 DNA sequence: TGTGCCAGCAGCTCCAGGAGGGGGCCCCTGGACGAGCAGTACTTC. It is translated as CASSSRRGPLDEQYF. This chain uses TRBV7-3 with TRBJ2-7, with D perhaps TRBD1 (7 bases). The CDR3 loop spans 15 amino acids. Germline V gene lookup returns CDR1 SGHTA and CDR2 FQGTGA. Trimming took off 4 bases at V and 5 bases at J, with 18 bases between the two ends.